This TCR beta chain came from a study of blood T cell repertoires in COVID-19. About the research overall: The origin of the acute and convalescent COVID-19 samples was the United States, Italy and Spain.

Germline CDR1 reads DFQATT; CDR2 reads SNEGSKA (reference sequence). The CDR3 is 11 amino acids. The authors' processing: Nucleated cell number was recorded as an estimate derived from reference gene primer amplification. This table comes from immunoSEQ multiplex PCR, and its TCRdb copy is limited to in-frame clones, with some not included. V, J and clone size are taken as reported in that table, and D and trimming were inferred from the DNA itself. Found here are around 460,000 clones, 80% to 90% of them singletons; the top ten hold less than 0.95%. V and J are TRBV20-1 and TRBJ2-7, with TRBD1 identical over 9 bases. The sequence came from a man younger than 35 with COVID-19, enrolled during active disease. The sequencing sample was made of peripheral blood. As DNA, the CDR3 is TGCAGCCCGGGACAGGGCAACGAGCAGTACTTC. Its translation is CSPGQGNEQYF.